This T cell receptor (beta chain) is from a study of T cell responses to AZD1222 COVID-19 vaccine. Study-level findings and limits: In the spike-specific TCR repertoire, nearly half reportedly target unmutated variant regions. Baseline serostatus was positive in only a handful of AZD1222 recipients.

Of note for this clone: Its target is not known.

Timing groups of about 4 and about 12 weeks for second doses were pooled. Germline CDR1 and CDR2: MNHEY and SMNVEV (reference sequence). V was trimmed by 5 bases and J by 6 bases, leaving 19 bases between them. This CDR3 region has 15 residues. Generated by immunoSEQ multiplex PCR, the TCRdb table keeps only in-frame clones and is missing some. The data show roughly 100,000 clones, roughly 84% seen once. The chain uses TRBV27 and TRBJ1-2; D unresolved. This sequence originates from an adult who received the AZD1222 COVID-19 vaccine. The source material was peripheral blood, sampled 28 days after the second AZD1222 dose. CDR3 nucleotides: TGTGCCAGCAGTCCGTATTACATAAACCAACATGGCTACACCTTC. This gives the protein CASSPYYINQHGYTF.